What follows describes a single T cell receptor beta chain. The data are from a study of shared clonotypes between healthy human individuals. Only in-frame clones appear in the TCRdb table, and some are missing; sequencing was by immunoSEQ multiplex PCR. The profile shows around 980,000 clones, more than 75% of them singletons. The CDR3 runs to 15 residues. V lost 10 bases to trimming and J lost 2 bases, with 18 bases between them. The V gene's germline CDR1 is MDHEN and CDR2 SYDVKM. The V gene is TRBV28, the J gene TRBJ1-5; D is unclear. Sequenced input: memory CD4+ T cells from PBMCs. Regarding subset: CD45RA-negative fraction. The receptor was derived from a man younger than 35 in good health. Some clones in this sample may be carry-over from other donors' samples. The CDR3 DNA reads TGTGCCACCCTTAATTTGTGGCAGGGCAATCAGCCCCAGCATTTT. Its protein is CATLNLWQGNQPQHF.